This T cell receptor beta chain originates from a study of blood T cell repertoires in COVID-19. Study at large: Material from acute and convalescent COVID-19 was sourced from the United States, Italy and Spain. The cDNA or gDNA used as material had been derived from T cells, B-cell-depleted T cells, or PBMCs.

Germline-derived CDR1 and CDR2 are KGHDR and SFDVKD. The CDR3 consists of 13 residues. Trimming shortened V by 5 bases and J by 3 bases, and 8 bases separated the two germline ends. TCRdb keeps only in-frame clones here, not all; method: immunoSEQ multiplex PCR. The table lists under 300,000 clones, around nine tenths of them singletons. Donors of Cohort 3 who recovered were those that had two negative PCRs, clearance, or symptom resolution. The chain carries TRBV24-1 and TRBJ2-3; possible D gene TRBD1, 5 bases. Source material: PBMCs or T cells enriched from blood (not recorded which). The origin of this receptor is a woman aged 18-29 years who had recovered from COVID-19. DNA of the CDR3: TGTGCCACCAGTGCTCACAGGACAGATACGCAGTATTTT. Amino acid sequence: CATSAHRTDTQYF.